The 27 T cell receptor beta chains listed next were all sequenced from one sample in a study of blood T cell repertoires in COVID-19. Produced via immunoSEQ multiplex PCR; TCRdb's table is partial and in-frame only. The sample records about 150,000 clones, 84% being singletons. Input material: peripheral blood. The origin of the receptors is a man aged 18 to 30 with active or convalescent COVID-19.

The chain has TRBV5-1 and TRBJ2-1, with D possibly TRBD2 on 5 matching bases. The germline V gene encodes CDR1 SGHRS and CDR2 YFSETQ. The V and J ends lost 4 bases and 4 bases respectively, with 18 bases between them. The CDR3 runs 16 residues. The CDR3 region has the DNA TGCGCCAGCAGCGTCCTCCCGAGGGCTCAATACAATGAGCAGTTCTTC. Translation: CASSVLPRAQYNEQFF.

The chain links TRBV7-2 to TRBJ1-6; 7 bases fit TRBD1. V lost 2 bases, J lost 9 bases, and 4 bases stayed unmatched. From germline, CDR1 is SGHTA and CDR2 FQGNSA. This CDR3 contains 14 residues. CDR3 sequence: CASSLYRGGSPLHF. CDR3 DNA: TGTGCCAGCAGCTTATACAGGGGAGGTTCACCCCTCCACTTT. Full variable domain (rest looked up from reference TRBV7-2 and TRBJ1-6): GAGVSQSPSNKVTEKGKDVELRCDPISGHTALYWYRQSLGQGLEFLIYFQGNSAPDKSGLPSDRFSAERTGGSVSTLTIQRTQQEDSAVYLCASSLYRGGSPLHFGNGTRLTVT.

The rearrangement links TRBV29-1 to TRBJ1-5; maybe TRBD1 (6 bases). CDR3 length: 14 amino acids. Germline V gene sequence: CDR1 SQVTM, CDR2 ANQGSEA. Trimming stripped 4 bases from V and 1 base from J, with 11 bases between. This CDR3 reads CSVGGGASNQPQHF. DNA for the CDR3: TGCAGCGTTGGTGGGGGCGCGAGCAATCAGCCCCAGCATTTT. Full variable domain (remainder filled in from reference TRBV29-1 and TRBJ1-5): SAVISQKPSRDICQRGTSLTIQCQVDSQVTMMFWYRQQPGQSLTLIATANQGSEATYESGFVIDKFPISRPNLTFSTLTVSNMSPEDSSIYLCSVGGGASNQPQHFGDGTRLSIL.

The V and J genes are TRBV7-9 and TRBJ2-2, with D uncertain. The CDR3 runs 15 residues. V dropped 2 bases and J dropped 6 bases, with 13 bases sitting between them. The germline V gene has CDR1 SEHNR and CDR2 FQNEAQ (reference sequence). CDR3 in amino acids: CASSLSRLAAGELFF. In DNA form, the CDR3 reads TGTGCCAGCAGCTTATCCAGACTGGCCGCCGGGGAGCTGTTTTTT.

This chain connects TRBV11-2 to TRBJ2-3; TRBD2 agrees at 10 bases. The CDR3 contains 14 residues. Germline V lookup: CDR1 SGHAT, CDR2 FQNNGV. V shed 5 bases and J 7 bases; nucleotides not matched to a gene: 6. The CDR3 loop reads CASSPSGRRNTQYF. In DNA, the CDR3 is TGTGCCAGCAGCCCTAGCGGGAGACGAAATACGCAGTATTTT.

This clone was seen only once. The chain has TRBV6-1 and TRBJ2-7, with D perhaps TRBD1 (5 bases). CDR1 MNHNS and CDR2 SASEGT come from the germline V gene. The CDR3 covers 16 residues. V gave up 1 base and J gave up 4 bases, with 17 bases separating them. The CDR3 coding sequence is TGTGCCAGCAGTGAAGAAAGGGGCCTCGCCCTTTACGAGCAGTACTTC. Amino acids: CASSEERGLALYEQYF.

This sequence joins TRBV28 and TRBJ1-2; TRBD1 is a possible D gene (6 bases). Germline V gene data show CDR1 as MDHEN and CDR2 as SYDVKM. The CDR3 is made up of 16 amino acids. Deletions cut 2 bases from V and 7 bases from J, with 20 bases between. The CDR3, as DNA: TGTGCCAGCAGTTTAGTCGGGCGCACAGGGCTCGGTGGCTACACCTTC. This sequence encodes CASSLVGRTGLGGYTF.

The gene calls are TRBV5-5 and TRBJ2-5; the D gene is possibly TRBD2 (5 bases). The V end was cut by 0 bases, the J end by 1 base, with 7 bases between. The germline V gene encodes CDR1 SGHKS and CDR2 YYEKEE (reference sequence). The CDR3 is 14 residues long. The CDR3: CASSLGGIQETQYF. CDR3 nucleotides: TGTGCCAGCAGCTTGGGAGGGATCCAAGAGACCCAGTACTTC.

The CDR3: CASSFGWARANTGELFF. DNA for the CDR3: TGTGCCAGCAGCTTTGGGTGGGCCAGGGCGAACACCGGGGAGCTGTTTTTT. V gene TRBV7-6 combines with J gene TRBJ2-2, with D perhaps TRBD1 (5 bases). V lost 3 bases to trimming and J lost 0 bases, with 14 bases between them. The CDR3 has 17 amino acids. Germline V gives CDR1 SGHVS, CDR2 FNYEAQ.

The V call is TRBV19, the J call TRBJ1-5; weak D call: TRBD1 (5 bases). The V gene's germline CDR1 is LNHDA and CDR2 SQIVND (reference sequence). This CDR3 region has 13 residues. Trimming took 6 bases from V and 5 from J, leaving 11 bases between them. This CDR3 reads CASRPGTYQPQHF. In DNA, the CDR3 is TGTGCCAGTAGGCCAGGGACTTATCAGCCCCAGCATTTT.

This chain uses TRBV5-4 with TRBJ2-7; D unresolved. With 0 bases removed from V and 1 base from J, the gap between germline ends came to 8 bases. The CDR3 runs to 14 residues. Germline CDR1 reads SGHNT; CDR2 reads YYREEE (reference sequence). In DNA form, the CDR3 reads TGTGCCAGCAGCTTGGGCTCAGGTTCCTACGAGCAGTACTTC. The encoded protein is CASSLGSGSYEQYF.

This chain connects TRBV19 to TRBJ2-7; 11 bases fit TRBD2. V gave up 7 bases and J gave up 0 bases; unmatched junction bases: 2. In germline, CDR1 is LNHDA, CDR2 SQIVND (reference sequence). The CDR3 covers 14 residues. CDR3 in amino acids: CASTTSGSSYEQYF. The CDR3 bases are TGTGCCAGTACAACTAGCGGGAGCTCCTACGAGCAGTACTTC.

The rearrangement joins TRBV3-1 (or the pseudogene TRBV3-2) to TRBJ2-3; tentative D call: TRBD2 (6 bases). CDR1 LGHDT and CDR2 YNNKEL come from the germline V gene (reference sequence). V was trimmed by 4 bases and J by 7 bases, leaving 12 bases between them. This CDR3 has 13 amino acids. CDR3 nucleotide sequence: TGTGCCAGCAGCCGGAATAGCGGAAATACGCAGTATTTT. It encodes CASSRNSGNTQYF.

The sample holds one count of this clone. This chain connects TRBV6-2 or TRBV6-3 to TRBJ2-2; D is perhaps TRBD2 (5 bases). The germline gives CDR1 MNHEY, CDR2 SVGEGT. The V and J ends lost 3 bases and 8 bases respectively, with 13 bases between them. The CDR3 extends over 14 amino acids. CDR3 sequence: CASSYKLVAGELFF. The CDR3 coding sequence is TGTGCCAGCAGTTATAAACTAGTCGCGGGGGAGCTGTTTTTT.

This chain links TRBV7-3 with TRBJ2-3; D is perhaps TRBD2 (5 bases). CDR3 length: 14 amino acids. Deletions cut 2 bases from V and 2 bases from J, with 8 bases between. Looked up from germline, CDR1 is SGHTA and CDR2 is FQGTGA. The CDR3 DNA follows: TGTGCCAGCAGCTTAGGAGGTCCCACAGATACGCAGTATTTT. This gives the protein CASSLGGPTDTQYF.

CDR3 in amino acids: CAWSVGGGAWQPQHF. CDR3 bases: TGTGCCTGGAGTGTAGGAGGGGGCGCATGGCAGCCCCAGCATTTT. The chain uses TRBV30 and TRBJ1-5, with 7 bases aligning to TRBD1. From germline, CDR1 is GTSNPN and CDR2 SVGIG (reference sequence). V shed 0 bases, J shed 7 bases, and the junction held 9 bases outside the gene matches. The CDR3 length is 15 residues.

This rearrangement joins TRBV2 to TRBJ1-2; D ambiguous. V lost 0 bases to trimming and J lost 4 bases, with 18 bases between them. This CDR3 is 17 amino acids long. Germline V lookup: CDR1 SNHLY, CDR2 FYNNEI. The CDR3 region has the DNA TGTGCCAGCAGTGAAGCATGGGAAATGGCCCTAGCCTATGGCTACACCTTC. Translated: CASSEAWEMALAYGYTF. The full variable domain, in which reference TRBV2 and TRBJ1-2 provide the parts outside the CDR3, is EPEVTQTPSHQVTQMGQEVILRCVPISNHLYFYWYRQILGQKVEFLVSFYNNEISEKSEIFDDQFSVERPDGSNFTLKIRSTKLEDSAMYFCASSEAWEMALAYGYTFGSGTRLTVV.

This clone was seen a single time. CDR3 region: CASSSRTDSNYGYTF. The CDR3 nucleotides are TGTGCCAGCAGCTCGAGGACGGACAGTAACTATGGCTACACCTTC. The rearrangement uses TRBV11-2 and TRBJ1-2; tentatively, D is TRBD1 (6 bases). V gave up 4 bases and J gave up 1 base, with 13 bases separating them. This CDR3 contains 15 residues. CDR1 SGHAT and CDR2 FQNNGV come from the germline V gene.

This clone appeared a single time. V usage is TRBV3-1 (or the pseudogene TRBV3-2) and J usage is TRBJ2-4, with no clear D. The CDR3 consists of 14 residues. Germline V gene data show CDR1 as LGHDT and CDR2 as YNNKEL (reference sequence). Trimming cost V 4 bases and J 3 bases, with 10 bases left between them. The CDR3, as DNA: TGTGCCAGCAGCCCCGTCACATACAAAAACATTCAGTACTTC. This codes for CASSPVTYKNIQYF.

The chain joins TRBV11-2 to TRBJ2-1, with TRBD2 identical over 8 bases. V dropped 4 bases and J dropped 5; count of bases not matched to a gene: 4. CDR1 SGHAT and CDR2 FQNNGV come from the germline V gene. The CDR3 covers 14 residues. This CDR3 is CASSSGLVHNEQFF. The DNA of the CDR3 is TGTGCCAGCAGCTCGGGACTAGTTCACAATGAGCAGTTCTTC.

This rearrangement joins TRBV6-5 to TRBJ2-1, with D possibly matching TRBD1 (6 bases). The V end lost 6 bases, the J end lost 10 bases, and 13 bases lay between the germline ends. CDR1 and CDR2 from the germline V gene are MNHEY and SVGAGI. The CDR3 runs 12 residues. The CDR3 is CASSRGRWEQFF. CDR3 in DNA: TGTGCCAGCAGCAGGGGACGCTGGGAGCAGTTCTTC.

The J gene is TRBJ2-1, the V gene TRBV21-1; the tabulated D call, TRBD2, remains unverified against the DNA. TRBV21-1 represents a pseudogene. The CDR3 totals 18 residues. CDR3 loop: CASSKSLAGARSYNEQFF. Written as DNA, the CDR3 is TGTGCCAGCAGCAAATCGTTAGCGGGGGCCCGCTCCTACAATGAGCAGTTCTTC.

This clone appeared a few times. The chain couples TRBV6-6 to TRBJ1-3, with TRBD1 as a possible D gene (5 bases). Germline loops: CDR1 MNHNY, CDR2 SVGAGI (reference sequence). The CDR3 consists of 16 residues. Trimming removed 2 bases at V and 0 bases at J, with 11 bases between. CDR3 amino acids: CASSYPQGSSGNTIYF. The CDR3 DNA sequence: TGTGCCAGCAGTTACCCCCAGGGATCCTCTGGAAACACCATATATTTT.

The CDR3 DNA reads TGTGCCAGCAGTCTCCAGGGGCACGATCAGCCCCAGCATTTT. Its translation: CASSLQGHDQPQHF. This chain uses TRBV2 with TRBJ1-5; weak D call: TRBD1 (6 bases). The germline V gene has CDR1 SNHLY and CDR2 FYNNEI. The CDR3 has 14 amino acids. Trimming cost V 5 bases and J 5 bases, with 13 bases left between them.

This clone was seen a few times. The V gene is TRBV5-4, the J gene TRBJ2-7; D perhaps matches TRBD2 (6 bases). The CDR3 is 12 residues long. Deletions cut 4 bases from V and 5 bases from J, with 10 bases between. Germline V gene data show CDR1 as SGHNT and CDR2 as YYREEE (reference sequence). CDR3 in DNA: TGTGCCAGCAGCCGTGGAGGGAACGAGCAGTACTTC. It is translated as CASSRGGNEQYF.

This chain links TRBV5-6 with TRBJ1-6; TRBD1 matches at 7 bases. CDR1 and CDR2 from the germline V gene are SGHDT and YYEEEE. V dropped 3 bases and J dropped 4; count of bases not matched to a gene: 7. This CDR3 spans 16 amino acids. The CDR3 nucleotides read TGTGCCAGCAGCTCGACCCGGGACAGATATAATTCACCCCTCCACTTT. Its protein is CASSSTRDRYNSPLHF.

This chain connects TRBV2 to TRBJ2-3, with D hard to call. The CDR3 sequence is 14 residues long. CDR1 and CDR2 (germline): SNHLY, FYNNEI. The ends were cut back, 7 bases at V and 1 base at J, with 12 bases in the middle. The CDR3, as DNA: TGTGCCAGCACGGTTGGGCCTGGCACAGATACGCAGTATTTT. Its protein product is CASTVGPGTDTQYF.